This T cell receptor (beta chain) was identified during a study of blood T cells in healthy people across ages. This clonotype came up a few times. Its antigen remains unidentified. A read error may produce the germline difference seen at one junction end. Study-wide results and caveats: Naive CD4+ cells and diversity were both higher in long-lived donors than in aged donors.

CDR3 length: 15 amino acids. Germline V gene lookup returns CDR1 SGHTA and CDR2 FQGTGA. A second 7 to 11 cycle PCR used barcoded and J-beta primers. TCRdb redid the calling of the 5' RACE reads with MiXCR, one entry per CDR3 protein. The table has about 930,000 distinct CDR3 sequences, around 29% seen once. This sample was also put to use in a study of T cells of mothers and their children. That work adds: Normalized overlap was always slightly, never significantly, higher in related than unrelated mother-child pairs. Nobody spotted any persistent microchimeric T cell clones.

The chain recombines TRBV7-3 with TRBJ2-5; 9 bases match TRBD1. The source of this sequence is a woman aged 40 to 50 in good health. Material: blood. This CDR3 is CASSLGQGSQETQYF. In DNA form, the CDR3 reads TGCGCCAGCAGCTTGGGACAGGGCTCGCAAGAGACCCAGTACTTC.